This T cell receptor (beta chain) was found in a study of T-cell reconstitution after alpha-beta-depleted transplantation in children. Study-wide results and caveats: The origin of alpha-beta T cells about two months after transplant was reportedly several hundred expanded graft clones. Most T-cell counts and diversity one year after the transplant came from T cells that were newly produced. Surviving thymic progenitors and recipient T cells were the source of high TCRbeta diversity at day 60 in some patients.

Molecular barcoding with unique molecular identifiers was used for the TCRbeta library. TCRdb re-called the PCR reads through MiXCR, storing one row per CDR3 protein. The repertoire consists of roughly 500,000 distinct CDR3 sequences, with 10% to 13% occurring once and the leading ten covering around 2.2%. There are a few counts of this clonotype. The target antigen is unknown. In germline, CDR1 is GTSNPN, CDR2 SVGIG (reference sequence). The CDR3 is made up of 15 amino acids. V was cut by 2 bases and J by 0 bases, with 11 bases left in between. The receptor was isolated from a child aged 2-15 years with inherited bone marrow failure, due to receive a stem cell transplant. The starting material was PBMCs, obtained before TCRalphabeta/CD19-depleted stem cell transplant. V usage is TRBV30 and J usage is TRBJ2-4; possible D gene TRBD1, 6 bases. The CDR3 is CAWSYTGRAKNIQYF. CDR3 nucleotide sequence: TGTGCCTGGAGTTATACAGGGAGAGCCAAAAACATTCAGTACTTC.